Listed here is a single T cell receptor (beta chain). The sample is drawn from a study of blood T cell repertoires in COVID-19. Across the study: The United States, Italy and Spain provided the acute and convalescent COVID-19 samples. PBMCs, B-cell-depleted T cells, or T cells were the source of the cDNA or gDNA that made up the material.

Authors' processing steps: Reference gene primer amplification gave nucleated cell count estimates. Libraries were prepared by immunoSEQ multiplex PCR; TCRdb keeps only in-frame clonotypes and omits some of them. V and J calls and clone size are as listed in that table; D and trimming were resolved from the DNA. The sample consists of 150,000 or so clones, about 80% of them appearing once. The CDR3 covers 15 residues. Germline-derived CDR1 and CDR2 are SGHKS and YYEKEE (reference sequence). V trimming: 4 bases; J trimming: 2 bases; junction bases outside the gene matches: 8. The chain recombines TRBV5-5 with TRBJ2-7; 8 positions agree with TRBD1. Material: peripheral blood. The TCR originated in an elderly woman with acute or convalescent COVID-19. DNA of the CDR3: TGTGCCAGCAGCAAGCTGGACAGGGTGACCTACGAGCAGTACTTC. Amino acids: CASSKLDRVTYEQYF.